This TCR beta chain was documented in a study of tumor and adjacent non-tumor tissue in lung cancer. Study as a whole: The cohort had about 12 adenocarcinoma, a couple of squamous cell and 1 small cell patients. Patients were aged roughly 30 to 76, approximately ten men and about five women, stage I to III.

The library came from three nested PCR rounds adapted from ARM-PCR protocols. MiXCR, applied by TCRdb to the multiplex PCR reads, yields one record per CDR3 protein. Of roughly 220,000 distinct CDR3 sequences listed, about 76% are singletons. The template was RNA from unsorted bulk tissue. A note on this clonotype: What it binds is not known.

Study-wide results and caveats: Normal lung showed higher cumulative top 100 clone frequency than tumor.

CDR1 SQVTM and CDR2 ANQGSEA come from the germline V gene. The CDR3 consists of 12 residues. Deletions cut 2 bases from V and 4 bases from J, with 8 bases between. This clonotype was obtained from a man aged 55 to 70 with non-small cell lung cancer. The chain uses TRBV29-1 and TRBJ1-1; weak D call: TRBD1 (5 bases). The sequenced sample consisted of lung tumor tissue. The CDR3 loop reads CSVEQGGTEAFF. The CDR3 nucleotides are TGCAGCGTTGAACAGGGCGGCACTGAAGCTTTCTTT.